A selection of T cell receptor beta chains follows, all from one sample in a study of cytotoxic CD8 clonotypes in ibrutinib-treated CLL. Produced via immunoSEQ multiplex PCR; TCRdb's table is partial and in-frame only. The data hold approximately 5,900 clones, with under 85% observed a single time. The sequenced sample was PBMCs, obtained before ibrutinib treatment. These receptors were taken from a human donor with chronic lymphocytic leukemia. The CDR3 runs from the conserved cysteine through the conserved F or W. A D gene is named only where the DNA matches it firmly. The listing skips clone size in some rows; elsewhere it reads once, few, many or a size class.

>-|TRBJ2-7|-|TRBV18
CASSRDPMDEQYF
TGTGCCAGCTCACGGGACCCGATGGACGAGCAGTACTTC
>-|TRBJ2-4|-|TRBV5-5
CASSLRQGREKNIQYF
TGTGCCAGCAGTCTTCGTCAGGGCAGAGAGAAAAACATTCAGTACTTC
>-|TRBJ2-2|-|TRBV30
CAWSAGRRGTGELFF
TGTGCCTGGAGTGCGGGCCGGCGGGGCACCGGGGAGCTGTTTTTT
>-|TRBJ1-2|-|TRBV19
CASSKDNYGYTF
TGTGCCAGTAGTAAGGACAACTATGGCTACACCTTC
>-|TRBJ2-7|TRBD2|TRBV19
CASSMGTSGRGYEQYF
TGTGCCAGTAGTATGGGGACTAGCGGGAGGGGATACGAGCAGTACTTC
>-|TRBJ2-1|-|TRBV7-7
CASSLELHNEQFF
TGTGCTAGCAGCTTAGAACTCCACAATGAGCAGTTCTTC
>-|TRBJ1-5|-|TRBV27
CASGTYSNQPQHF
TGTGCCAGCGGGACATATAGCAATCAGCCCCAGCATTTT
>-|TRBJ2-1|-|TRBV13
CASSPPEGFRAEQFF
TGTGCCAGCAGCCCACCCGAAGGTTTCAGGGCCGAGCAGTTCTTC
>-|TRBJ1-1|-|TRBV19
CASSNRVNTEAFF
TGTGCCAGTAGTAACAGGGTGAACACTGAAGCTTTCTTT
>-|TRBJ2-1|-|TRBV6-5
CASSFHNEQFF
TGTGCCAGCAGTTTCCACAATGAGCAGTTCTTC
>-|TRBJ2-7|TRBD2|TRBV5-6
CASSRPLAATYEQYF
TGTGCCAGCAGCCGACCTCTAGCGGCAACCTACGAGCAGTACTTC
>-|TRBJ1-2|TRBD1|TRBV19
CASRRPGQVNYGYTF
TGTGCCAGTAGGAGACCGGGACAGGTTAACTATGGCTACACCTTC
>large|TRBJ1-1|-|TRBV27
CASSPTARLTEAFF
TGTGCCAGCAGTCCTACCGCAAGGCTCACTGAAGCTTTCTTT
>-|TRBJ1-1|-|TRBV28
CASSLRRMNTEAFF
TGTGCCAGCAGTTTGAGACGGATGAACACTGAAGCTTTCTTT
>-|TRBJ2-3|TRBD1|TRBV27
CASRGTGSRGGLSTDTQYF
TGTGCCAGCAGGGGGACAGGGAGTAGGGGGGGGTTAAGCACAGATACGCAGTATTTT